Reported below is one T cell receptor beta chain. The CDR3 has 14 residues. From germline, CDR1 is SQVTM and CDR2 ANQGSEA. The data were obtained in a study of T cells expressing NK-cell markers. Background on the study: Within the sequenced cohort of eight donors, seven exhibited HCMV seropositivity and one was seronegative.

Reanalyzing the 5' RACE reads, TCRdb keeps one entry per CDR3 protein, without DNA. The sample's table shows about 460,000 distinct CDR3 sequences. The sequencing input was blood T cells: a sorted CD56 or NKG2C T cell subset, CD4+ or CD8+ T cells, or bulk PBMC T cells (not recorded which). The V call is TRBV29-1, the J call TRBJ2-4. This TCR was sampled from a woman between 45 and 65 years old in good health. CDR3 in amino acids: CSVEYSYSVNIQYF.